Listed below are T cell receptor beta chains from one sample, sequenced in a study of cytomegalovirus exposure and HLA in healthy donors. The table came from immunoSEQ multiplex PCR; TCRdb's copy has only in-frame clones and leaves some out. The table records about 190,000 clones, around 78% of them present only once. The sample was PBMCs. The receptors stem from a woman in her twenties or thirties in good health and CMV-seropositive. Both conserved end residues are part of each CDR3. Fields, in order: D gene, V gene, J gene, clone size, CDR3 protein, CDR3 DNA. A D gene is named only where the DNA matches it firmly. Only some rows state a clone size, as once, few, many or a class for expanded clones.

TRBD1	TRBV2	TRBJ1-5	-	CASGQQGDNQPQHF	TGTGCCAGCGGACAACAGGGGGACAATCAGCCCCAGCATTTT
TRBD1	TRBV19	TRBJ2-1	-	CASTAPPTGQKVF	TGTGCCAGCACGGCCCCACCGACGGGACAGAAAGTCTTC
-	TRBV28	TRBJ2-7	-	CAAGVLYEQYF	TGTGCCGCCGGGGTCCTCTACGAGCAGTACTTC
-	TRBV7-3	TRBJ1-5	once	CASTPGRAQHF	TGTGCCAGCACCCCGGGAAGGGCCCAGCATTTT
TRBD2	TRBV28	TRBJ2-5	-	CASSAGGAAMETQYF	TGTGCCAGCAGTGCCGGGGGGGCCGCAATGGAGACCCAGTACTTC
-	TRBV6-5	TRBJ1-4	few	CASSYKAGLQKLFF	TGTGCCAGCAGTTACAAGGCAGGACTTCAAAAACTGTTTTTT
-	TRBV28	TRBJ2-7	-	CASSSTSEQYF	TGTGCCAGCAGTTCGACAAGCGAGCAGTACTTC
TRBD1	TRBV10-3	TRBJ1-2	once	CASSYSGQINYGYTF	TGTGCCAGCAGTTACTCGGGACAGATTAACTATGGCTACACCTTC
TRBD1	TRBV30	TRBJ2-6	-	CAWTGTALSGANVLTF	TGTGCCTGGACTGGGACAGCCCTCTCTGGGGCCAACGTCCTGACTTTC
-	TRBV28	TRBJ1-1	-	CASSSIWGKGSEAFF	TGTGCCAGCAGTTCGATATGGGGCAAGGGGTCTGAAGCTTTCTTT
-	TRBV7-9	TRBJ2-2	-	CASSLGRGMIAGELFF	TGTGCCAGCAGCTTGGGGAGAGGGATGATAGCCGGGGAGCTGTTTTTT
-	TRBV7-9	TRBJ1-5	few	CASSLGVGAGNQPQHF	TGTGCCAGCAGCTTAGGGGTGGGGGCAGGCAATCAGCCCCAGCATTTT
TRBD2	TRBV6-1	TRBJ2-3	once	CASSEGRRGSGGPADTQYF	TGTGCCAGCAGTGAAGGCAGGAGGGGCTCGGGGGGGCCAGCAGATACGCAGTATTTT
-	TRBV28	TRBJ1-1	few	CASTRGDAGSAFF	TGTGCCAGCACCCGGGGGGACGCAGGTTCGGCTTTCTTT
-	TRBV5-6	TRBJ2-7	once	CASSSTIGFLARGWEQYF	TGTGCCAGCAGCTCAACTATAGGGTTTTTGGCAAGGGGGTGGGAGCAGTACTTC
-	TRBV19	TRBJ2-4	once	CASNPSDRSKNIQYF	TGTGCCAGTAATCCGTCCGACAGGTCCAAAAACATTCAGTACTTC
-	TRBV11-3	TRBJ2-6	few	CASSLVTGGANVLTF	TGTGCCAGCAGCTTAGTGACGGGGGGGGCCAACGTCCTGACTTTC
TRBD2	TRBV4-2	TRBJ2-3	-	CASSQDPAGGLVTDTQYF	TGTGCCAGCAGCCAAGACCCAGCGGGAGGACTTGTCACAGATACGCAGTATTTT
TRBD1	TRBV6-1	TRBJ1-2	-	CASRRTGGTKGGYTF	TGTGCCAGCAGAAGGACAGGGGGAACCAAGGGGGGCTACACCTTC
-	TRBV28	TRBJ1-1	-	CASSLYGENTEAFF	TGTGCCAGCAGTTTATACGGAGAAAACACTGAAGCTTTCTTT
-	TRBV21-1	TRBJ2-2	-	CASSGRDRAFGELFF	TGTGCCAGCAGCGGGCGAGACAGGGCCTTCGGGGAGCTGTTTTTT
TRBD1	TRBV25-1	TRBJ1-2	once	CASSRQGHGHTF	TGTGCCAGCAGCCGACAGGGGCATGGCCACACCTTC
-	TRBV15	TRBJ1-2	-	CATSRDWLSYGYTF	TGTGCCACCAGCAGAGATTGGCTGTCCTATGGCTACACCTTC
-	TRBV9	TRBJ2-1	-	CASSQGSSGPWQFF	TGTGCCAGCTCCCAGGGGAGTAGCGGGCCCTGGCAGTTCTTC
-	TRBV2	TRBJ2-2	-	CASSVSGNTGELFF	TGTGCCAGCAGTGTTTCGGGTAACACCGGGGAGCTGTTTTTT
-	TRBV28	TRBJ2-2	-	CASESETRETGELFF	TGTGCCAGCGAATCTGAAACTCGGGAGACCGGGGAGCTGTTTTTT
TRBD1	TRBV6-5	TRBJ1-1	-	CASSTRGLSVAFF	TGTGCCAGCAGTACCAGGGGGCTGAGTGTAGCTTTCTTT
TRBD2	TRBV27	TRBJ2-3	-	CASRPGLGREDDTQYF	TGTGCCAGCAGGCCTGGGTTAGGGCGGGAGGACGATACGCAGTATTTT
TRBD2	TRBV5-8	TRBJ2-1	-	CASSLGLAADNEQFF	TGTGCCAGCAGCTTGGGACTAGCGGCCGACAATGAGCAGTTCTTC
TRBD1	TRBV25-1	TRBJ2-7	-	CASSDDRGSYEQYF	TGTGCCAGCAGTGACGACAGGGGCTCCTACGAGCAGTACTTC
-	TRBV27	TRBJ1-2	-	CASRVPLKRQTNYGYTF	TGTGCCAGCAGAGTCCCCCTAAAACGACAGACTAACTATGGCTACACCTTC
TRBD2	TRBV4-1	TRBJ2-3	once	CASSQDPSFPGTSIDTQYF	TGCGCCAGCAGCCAAGATCCGTCTTTTCCCGGGACTAGCATCGATACGCAGTATTTT
TRBD1	TRBV28	TRBJ2-7	-	CASSPLGQAIAEQYF	TGTGCCAGCAGTCCCCTCGGACAGGCCATAGCCGAGCAGTACTTC
-	TRBV19	TRBJ1-5	-	CASSLPSQGGNQPQHF	TGTGCCAGTAGTCTACCTTCACAGGGAGGGAATCAGCCCCAGCATTTT
-	TRBV5-1	TRBJ2-7	-	CASSLAYRDSSLRRQYF	TGCGCCAGCAGCTTGGCCTATCGGGACTCCTCTTTACGGCGGCAGTACTTC
-	TRBV30	TRBJ2-2	-	CAVRGKAGELFF	TGTGCCGTCAGGGGAAAGGCCGGGGAGCTGTTTTTT
TRBD2	TRBV2	TRBJ2-7	-	CASRVGREVSYEQYF	TGTGCCAGCAGAGTAGGGCGGGAGGTCTCCTACGAGCAGTACTTC
TRBD1	TRBV28	TRBJ1-5	-	CASSGQASGQPQHF	TGTGCCAGCAGTGGACAGGCTTCAGGTCAGCCCCAGCATTTT
TRBD2	TRBV4-1	TRBJ2-7	few	CASSPAGLSYEQYF	TGCGCCAGCAGCCCAGCGGGACTCTCCTACGAGCAGTACTTC
TRBD1	TRBV27	TRBJ2-7	-	CASSLQGALGEQYF	TGTGCCAGCAGTTTACAGGGGGCGCTGGGCGAGCAGTACTTC
-	TRBV5-1	TRBJ2-3	-	CASSLGGTGTDTQYF	TGCGCCAGCAGCTTGGGGGGCACGGGCACAGATACGCAGTATTTT
-	TRBV15	TRBJ1-1	-	CATSREGLRNTEAFF	TGTGCCACCAGCAGAGAGGGACTTCGGAACACTGAAGCTTTCTTT
TRBD1	TRBV2	TRBJ1-6	-	CASSDNRGSPLHF	TGTGCCAGCAGTGACAACAGGGGTTCACCCCTCCACTTT
TRBD1	TRBV6-1	TRBJ2-7	-	CASRSGTGIAEQYF	TGTGCCAGCAGGTCCGGGACAGGGATCGCCGAGCAGTACTTC